A selection of T cell receptor beta chains follows, all from one sample in a study of CD8 T cells in ankylosing spondylitis. TCRdb redid the calling of the 5' RACE reads with MiXCR, one entry per CDR3 protein. The data contain some 220,000 distinct CDR3 sequences, approximately 7.6% of them seen just once; the ten biggest clones take up roughly 4.9%. Sample: blood, either unsorted or a sorted T cell fraction (not recorded which). The receptors were gathered from a female donor with ankylosing spondylitis or in good health (not recorded which). The CDR3 runs from the conserved cysteine through the conserved F or W. Each record gives: J gene, D gene, V gene, clone size, CDR3 DNA, CDR3 protein. D genes are given only for firm matches. Clone sizes are given selectively: once, few, many, or a class where the clone is expanded.

j_gene: TRBJ1-2; d_gene: NA; v_gene: TRBV20-1; abundance: many; CDR3nt: TGCAGTGCTAGGAAGAGTGTTGGAGACATAAACTATGGCTACACCTTC; CDR3aa: CSARKSVGDINYGYTF
j_gene: TRBJ2-1; d_gene: TRBD2; v_gene: TRBV7-2; abundance: many; CDR3nt: TGTGCCAGCAGCTCCCTTGCGGGGACTAGCAATGAGCAGTTCTTC; CDR3aa: CASSSLAGTSNEQFF
j_gene: TRBJ1-1; d_gene: NA; v_gene: TRBV2; abundance: many; CDR3nt: TGTGCCAGCACATGGGAGAACACTGAAGCTTTCTTT; CDR3aa: CASTWENTEAFF
j_gene: TRBJ2-7; d_gene: TRBD2; v_gene: TRBV7-2; abundance: NA; CDR3nt: TGTGCCAGCAGCCGTTGGCGGGGGGGCCACGAGCAGTACTTC; CDR3aa: CASSRWRGGHEQYF
j_gene: TRBJ2-6; d_gene: NA; v_gene: TRBV7-8; abundance: many; CDR3nt: TGTGCCAGCAGCTCTCCGGGCTCTGGGGCCAACGTCCTGACTTTC; CDR3aa: CASSSPGSGANVLTF
j_gene: TRBJ1-6; d_gene: NA; v_gene: TRBV20-1; abundance: many; CDR3nt: TGCAGTGCTAGACCTCCCGGCCAGCCGAATTCACCCCTCCACTTT; CDR3aa: CSARPPGQPNSPLHF
j_gene: TRBJ2-7; d_gene: NA; v_gene: TRBV28; abundance: many; CDR3nt: TGTGCCAGCAGCTTACTTAACTACGAGCAGTACTTC; CDR3aa: CASSLLNYEQYF
j_gene: TRBJ2-3; d_gene: NA; v_gene: TRBV20-1; abundance: many; CDR3nt: TGCAGTGCTGAGACAGGCACAGATACGCAGTATTTT; CDR3aa: CSAETGTDTQYF
j_gene: TRBJ2-7; d_gene: TRBD2; v_gene: TRBV29-1; abundance: many; CDR3nt: TGCAGCGTCCCCGGGACTAGCGGGAGCGAGCAGTACTTC; CDR3aa: CSVPGTSGSEQYF
j_gene: TRBJ2-7; d_gene: NA; v_gene: TRBV5-1; abundance: many; CDR3nt: TGCGCCAGCAGCTTGGGAGACTCTCTGGACGAGCAGTACTTC; CDR3aa: CASSLGDSLDEQYF
j_gene: TRBJ2-2; d_gene: TRBD1; v_gene: TRBV7-2; abundance: many; CDR3nt: TGTGCCAGCAGCCGACAGGGGACGAACACCGGGGAGCTGTTTTTT; CDR3aa: CASSRQGTNTGELFF
j_gene: TRBJ2-1; d_gene: TRBD2; v_gene: TRBV20-1; abundance: many; CDR3nt: TGCAGTGCTAGAGATCCCCTGCTAGCGGGAGTGGAGAATGAGCAGTTCTTC; CDR3aa: CSARDPLLAGVENEQFF
j_gene: TRBJ1-5; d_gene: NA; v_gene: TRBV20-1; abundance: many; CDR3nt: TGCAGTGCTAGAGACTCAGGGAGGGTGAGCAATCAGCCCCAGCATTTT; CDR3aa: CSARDSGRVSNQPQHF
j_gene: TRBJ1-1; d_gene: NA; v_gene: TRBV5-1; abundance: many; CDR3nt: TGCGCCAGCAGCTTGGCCGGGAACCCGAGTGGAACTTTCTTT; CDR3aa: CASSLAGNPSGTFF
j_gene: TRBJ2-3; d_gene: TRBD1; v_gene: TRBV7-9; abundance: few; CDR3nt: TGTGCCAGCAGCTTCCCGGACAGGTTCATAGATACGCAGTATTTT; CDR3aa: CASSFPDRFIDTQYF
j_gene: TRBJ2-1; d_gene: NA; v_gene: TRBV6-2/TRBV6-3; abundance: NA; CDR3nt: TGTGCCAGCAGTTACCCCAACCAGGCCTCCTACAATGAGCAGTTCTTC; CDR3aa: CASSYPNQASYNEQFF
j_gene: TRBJ2-3; d_gene: NA; v_gene: TRBV7-2; abundance: many; CDR3nt: TGTGCCAGCAGCTTACTGGGCCGTAGCACAGATACGCAGTATTTT; CDR3aa: CASSLLGRSTDTQYF
j_gene: TRBJ1-1; d_gene: TRBD1; v_gene: TRBV20-1; abundance: many; CDR3nt: TGCAGTGCTAGGTACAGGGGGACCCTGAACACTGAAGCTTTCTTT; CDR3aa: CSARYRGTLNTEAFF
j_gene: TRBJ2-7; d_gene: NA; v_gene: TRBV12-3/TRBV12-4; abundance: many; CDR3nt: TGTGCCAGCAGTTCAATGATGAGCTCCTACGAGCAGTACTTC; CDR3aa: CASSSMMSSYEQYF
j_gene: TRBJ2-7; d_gene: TRBD1; v_gene: TRBV19; abundance: many; CDR3nt: TGTGCCAGTAACCCGACAGGGGGCGGGAACGAGCAGTACTTC; CDR3aa: CASNPTGGGNEQYF
j_gene: TRBJ2-1; d_gene: TRBD2; v_gene: TRBV29-1; abundance: NA; CDR3nt: TGCAGCGTCATCCTCCGTAGCGGGAGAAAATCCCATGAGCAGTTCTTC; CDR3aa: CSVILRSGRKSHEQFF
j_gene: TRBJ2-7; d_gene: NA; v_gene: TRBV20-1; abundance: many; CDR3nt: TGCAGTGCTTCTAGAGGCGAGCAGTACTTC; CDR3aa: CSASRGEQYF
j_gene: TRBJ2-7; d_gene: TRBD1; v_gene: TRBV7-3; abundance: few; CDR3nt: TGTGCCAGCAGCTTAAAGAAACCAGGGGGTAGCCTTTACGAGCAGTACTTC; CDR3aa: CASSLKKPGGSLYEQYF
j_gene: TRBJ2-5; d_gene: NA; v_gene: TRBV24-1; abundance: few; CDR3nt: TGTGCCACCAGTGATTTGCACGGCGGGCCGGGGACCCAGTACTTC; CDR3aa: CATSDLHGGPGTQYF
j_gene: TRBJ2-5; d_gene: TRBD1; v_gene: TRBV6-1; abundance: many; CDR3nt: TGTGCCAGTAAGACAGGGCTATTTCGGAAGACCCAGTACTTC; CDR3aa: CASKTGLFRKTQYF
j_gene: TRBJ1-2; d_gene: TRBD1; v_gene: TRBV29-1; abundance: many; CDR3nt: TGCAGCGTTTTATTTGTAGACAGGGTTGGCTACACCTTC; CDR3aa: CSVLFVDRVGYTF
j_gene: TRBJ1-6; d_gene: NA; v_gene: TRBV4-3; abundance: few; CDR3nt: TGCGCCAGCAGCCAGTCCTTCAGGAATTCACCCCTCCACTTT; CDR3aa: CASSQSFRNSPLHF
j_gene: TRBJ2-3; d_gene: NA; v_gene: TRBV25-1; abundance: NA; CDR3nt: TGTGCCAGCAGTGAGGACTTTAGCGCAGATACGCAGTATTTT; CDR3aa: CASSEDFSADTQYF
j_gene: TRBJ2-7; d_gene: NA; v_gene: TRBV2; abundance: many; CDR3nt: TGTGCCAGTGGACTTACCTACGAGCAGTACTTC; CDR3aa: CASGLTYEQYF
j_gene: TRBJ2-7; d_gene: NA; v_gene: TRBV20-1; abundance: many; CDR3nt: TGCAGTGCTAGAGATAGCGCTTACTCCTACGAGCAGTACTTC; CDR3aa: CSARDSAYSYEQYF
j_gene: TRBJ2-2; d_gene: NA; v_gene: TRBV7-9; abundance: NA; CDR3nt: TGTGCCAGCAGCGCCCAGGGTAGTCTGACCGGGGAGCTGTTTTTT; CDR3aa: CASSAQGSLTGELFF
j_gene: TRBJ2-7; d_gene: NA; v_gene: TRBV29-1; abundance: many; CDR3nt: TGCAGCGCAGGGGACACCTACGAGCAGTACTTC; CDR3aa: CSAGDTYEQYF
j_gene: TRBJ1-3; d_gene: NA; v_gene: TRBV5-1; abundance: many; CDR3nt: TGCGCCAGCAGCTTGAGGGGGGGGCCCCCTGGAAACACCATATATTTT; CDR3aa: CASSLRGGPPGNTIYF
j_gene: TRBJ1-1; d_gene: NA; v_gene: TRBV6-2/TRBV6-3; abundance: few; CDR3nt: TGTGCCAGCCGCTATGGGGTGGCTGAAGCTTTCTTT; CDR3aa: CASRYGVAEAFF
j_gene: TRBJ1-5; d_gene: NA; v_gene: TRBV20-1; abundance: many; CDR3nt: TGCAGTGTTAGCCTCGGGGGGGATCAGCCCCAGCATTTT; CDR3aa: CSVSLGGDQPQHF
j_gene: TRBJ2-1; d_gene: TRBD2; v_gene: TRBV9; abundance: many; CDR3nt: TGTGCCAGCCGTCCTTCTAGCGGGAGAGAGCAGTTCTTC; CDR3aa: CASRPSSGREQFF
j_gene: TRBJ2-7; d_gene: NA; v_gene: TRBV18; abundance: few; CDR3nt: TGTGCCAGCTCACCATACGGGAGCTCCTACGAGCAGTACTTC; CDR3aa: CASSPYGSSYEQYF
j_gene: TRBJ2-1; d_gene: TRBD2; v_gene: TRBV30; abundance: NA; CDR3nt: TGTGCCTGGGGCGGGACTAGCGGGAGGGATGAGCAGTTCTTC; CDR3aa: CAWGGTSGRDEQFF
j_gene: TRBJ2-5; d_gene: NA; v_gene: TRBV20-1; abundance: few; CDR3nt: TGCAGTGCTAGAGTGGGGGTGCGGGGCCGAGAGACCCAGTACTTC; CDR3aa: CSARVGVRGRETQYF
j_gene: TRBJ2-5; d_gene: TRBD2; v_gene: TRBV29-1; abundance: many; CDR3nt: TGCAGCGTTGGGGCGGGGGGCGCGCTTTTTGAGACCCAGTACTTC; CDR3aa: CSVGAGGALFETQYF
j_gene: TRBJ1-2; d_gene: NA; v_gene: TRBV7-2; abundance: many; CDR3nt: TGTGCCAGCAGCTTATCACCTCGGCAAGACGGCTACACCTTC; CDR3aa: CASSLSPRQDGYTF
j_gene: TRBJ2-7; d_gene: NA; v_gene: TRBV7-2; abundance: many; CDR3nt: TGTGCCAGCAGCGTACGGGACTTCTACGAGCAGTACTTC; CDR3aa: CASSVRDFYEQYF
j_gene: TRBJ1-5; d_gene: NA; v_gene: TRBV12-3/TRBV12-4; abundance: many; CDR3nt: TGTGCCAGCAGTTTAGGTTTCGCCCAGCCCCAGCATTTT; CDR3aa: CASSLGFAQPQHF
j_gene: TRBJ1-6; d_gene: TRBD1; v_gene: TRBV12-3/TRBV12-4; abundance: many; CDR3nt: TGTGCCAGCAGCCCCGCGGACAGGGCGAATTCACCCCTCCACTTT; CDR3aa: CASSPADRANSPLHF
j_gene: TRBJ1-4; d_gene: NA; v_gene: TRBV30; abundance: few; CDR3nt: TGTGCCTGGACAACCACAGGGATTAATGAAAAACTGTTTTTT; CDR3aa: CAWTTTGINEKLFF
j_gene: TRBJ2-5; d_gene: NA; v_gene: TRBV7-6; abundance: NA; CDR3nt: TGTGCCAGCAGCTTTATCGGGCCGAACCAAGAGACCCAGTACTTC; CDR3aa: CASSFIGPNQETQYF
j_gene: TRBJ2-1; d_gene: NA; v_gene: TRBV29-1; abundance: few; CDR3nt: TGCAGCGCGAACCCGCTGGGGAATGAGCAGTTCTTC; CDR3aa: CSANPLGNEQFF
j_gene: TRBJ2-1; d_gene: TRBD1; v_gene: TRBV5-1; abundance: many; CDR3nt: TGCGCCAGCAGCCGCCGGGACAGCTCCTACAATGAGCAGTTCTTC; CDR3aa: CASSRRDSSYNEQFF
j_gene: TRBJ2-7; d_gene: TRBD1; v_gene: TRBV29-1; abundance: many; CDR3nt: TGCAGCGTTCCCACGGACAGGGGCTACGAGCAGTACTTC; CDR3aa: CSVPTDRGYEQYF
j_gene: TRBJ2-3; d_gene: TRBD2; v_gene: TRBV10-3; abundance: many; CDR3nt: TGTGCCATCAGTGAGTTGTCTAGCGGGAACCCAGATACGCAGTATTTT; CDR3aa: CAISELSSGNPDTQYF